This T cell receptor beta chain is drawn from a study of blood T cell repertoires in COVID-19. About the study: PBMCs, B-cell-depleted T cells, or T cells were the source of the cDNA or gDNA that made up the material.

This clone was observed a handful of times. Per the original methods: Quantification of nucleated cells was approximated via reference gene primer amplification. Data came from immunoSEQ multiplex PCR; TCRdb stores just in-frame clones and leaves some out. The DNA was the basis for D and trimming; V, J and clone size are from that table. The sample has roughly 230,000 clones; over 75% are singletons. The V and J ends lost 6 bases and 7 bases, in that order; junction bases with no gene match: 14. Germline V lookup: CDR1 MNHEY, CDR2 SVGAGI. CDR3 length: 15 amino acids. The specimen sequenced was peripheral blood. The clonotype originates from a woman aged 80 or over with acute or convalescent COVID-19. The V gene is TRBV6-5, the J gene TRBJ1-2; 7 nucleotides align to TRBD1. CDR3 sequence: CASRLTGNTPRGYTF. The DNA of the CDR3 is TGTGCCAGCAGGCTGACAGGGAACACACCCCGTGGCTACACCTTC.